The 21 T cell receptor beta chains below all came from one sample that was sequenced in a study of spatial heterogeneity in lung cancer. TCRdb called the 5' RACE reads again in MiXCR, with one record for every CDR3 protein. The data show about 40,000 distinct CDR3 sequences, about 5.2% seen once. Specified time point: sample taken at primary tumor resection. Sequencing used PBMCs, obtained at surgery. The source of these receptors is a female donor with early-stage non-small cell lung cancer.

Many counts were recorded for this clonotype. The gene calls are TRBV2 and TRBJ2-5; 11 bases line up with TRBD2. The germline V gene has CDR1 SNHLY and CDR2 FYNNEI. V gave up 6 bases and J gave up 5 bases; unmatched junction bases: 8. The CDR3 covers 15 residues. Here the CDR3 DNA reads TGTGCCAGCAGAGTTAGCGGGGGGGCGGTGGAGACCCAGTACTTC. It yields the protein CASRVSGGAVETQYF.

This clonotype showed up just a few times. V and J are TRBV7-6 and TRBJ1-2; D gene uncertain. V was trimmed by 1 base and J by 2 bases, leaving 5 bases between them. The CDR3 is 13 amino acids. Per the germline V gene, CDR1 is SGHVS and CDR2 is FNYEAQ. CDR3 bases: TGTGCCAGCAGCTTAGGGACCAACTATGGCTACACCTTC. This encodes CASSLGTNYGYTF. Together with reference TRBV7-6 and TRBJ1-2, the CDR3 gives the full variable domain: GAGVSQSPRYKVTKRGQDVALRCDPISGHVSLYWYRQALGQGPEFLTYFNYEAQQDKSGLPNDRFSAERPEGSISTLTIQRTEQRDSAMYRCASSLGTNYGYTFGSGTRLTVV.

This clonotype was seen a handful of times. The chain carries TRBV27 and TRBJ2-1, with 8 bases matching TRBD1. Germline V CDR1 and CDR2: MNHEY, SMNVEV (reference sequence). The CDR3 runs to 12 residues. V trimming: 7 bases; J trimming: 10 bases; junction bases outside the gene matches: 6. CDR3 in amino acids: CASTDRATEQFF. The CDR3 nucleotides are TGTGCCAGCACGGACAGGGCAACCGAGCAGTTCTTC.

The chain joins TRBV20-1 to TRBJ2-5, with D possibly being TRBD2 (7 bases). The germline gives CDR1 DFQATT, CDR2 SNEGSKA (reference sequence). This CDR3 is 18 amino acids long. Trimming stripped 1 base from V and 0 bases from J, with 21 bases between. Here the CDR3 reads CSARAPRRGPAYQETQYF. The DNA for the CDR3 is TGCAGTGCTAGAGCTCCCCGGCGGGGGCCCGCCTACCAAGAGACCCAGTACTTC.

This chain connects TRBV5-1 to TRBJ1-4; D is uncertain. Germline-derived CDR1 and CDR2 are SGHRS and YFSETQ. The CDR3 spans 16 residues. The V end was cut by 3 bases, the J end by 0 bases, with 12 bases between. The DNA for the CDR3 is TGCGCCAGCAGCTGGGGTAGTGGGGCAACTAATGAAAAACTGTTTTTT. Translating gives CASSWGSGATNEKLFF.

This clonotype was counted only a few times. This CDR3 is CASSLGRFFYNEQFF. The CDR3 region has the DNA TGTGCCAGCAGCTTAGGCAGGTTCTTTTACAATGAGCAGTTCTTC. The rearrangement joins TRBV7-8 to TRBJ2-1, with D unclear. The V and J ends lost 1 base and 4 bases respectively, with 11 bases between them. The CDR3 has 15 amino acids. Germline CDR1 SGHVS, CDR2 FQNEAQ.

The rearrangement uses TRBV7-2 and TRBJ2-1; tentatively, D is TRBD2 (6 bases). CDR1 SGHTA and CDR2 FQGNSA come from the germline V gene. The CDR3 is 15 residues long. Trimming pared 5 bases from V and 7 bases from J, leaving 18 bases between. CDR3 residues: CASSPRLGGANEQFF. The CDR3 DNA reads as TGTGCCAGCAGCCCCCGACTAGGAGGGGCGAATGAGCAGTTCTTC.

The gene calls are TRBV2 and TRBJ2-2; the D gene is possibly TRBD1 (6 bases). The CDR3 length is 12 residues. Trimming shortened V by 8 bases and J by 8 bases, and 12 bases separated the two germline ends. Germline V gene sequence: CDR1 SNHLY, CDR2 FYNNEI. The CDR3 sequence is CASLPTGGELFF. The CDR3 DNA reads as TGTGCCAGCCTACCGACAGGTGGGGAGCTGTTTTTT.

In its sample, this clonotype was seen many times. Here the CDR3 reads CASSERGWGDEQFF. The CDR3 nucleotides are TGTGCCAGCAGTGAACGAGGCTGGGGGGATGAGCAGTTCTTC. The genes are TRBV6-4 and TRBJ2-1, with D perhaps matching TRBD2 (6 bases). Trimming took 3 bases from V and 8 from J, leaving 14 bases between them. This CDR3 is 14 amino acids long. Germline V gene data show CDR1 as MRHNA and CDR2 as SNTAGT.

This clonotype was detected only a few times. This chain joins TRBV19 and TRBJ2-5; no clear D. CDR3 length: 13 residues. The germline CDR1 and CDR2 sequences are LNHDA and SQIVND (reference sequence). Trimming cost V 7 bases and J 3 bases, with 12 bases left between them. The CDR3 nucleotides are TGTGCCAGTACCCCGGGTCCAAAAGAGACCCAGTACTTC. This translates into CASTPGPKETQYF.

In its sample, this clonotype was seen many times. The V gene is TRBV6-2 or TRBV6-3, the J gene TRBJ1-2; D unresolved. The length of the CDR3 is 13 residues. V lost 6 bases, J lost 0 bases, and 8 bases lay in between. Germline lookup yields CDR1 MNHEY and CDR2 SVGEGT. CDR3 nucleotides: TGTGCCAGCAGAACCCGTTCTAACTATGGCTACACCTTC. This translates into CASRTRSNYGYTF.

This clonotype was seen repeatedly, ten times or more. The gene calls are TRBV12-3 or TRBV12-4 and TRBJ2-7; D may match TRBD1 or TRBD2 (5 bases each). V was cut by 6 bases and J by 3 bases, with 12 bases left in between. The CDR3 is made up of 13 amino acids. The CDR3 DNA is TGTGCCAGCAGAACCGGGACGGTCTACGAGCAGTACTTC. Translation gives CASRTGTVYEQYF.

This clonotype was counted ten times or more. The J gene is TRBJ2-1, the V gene TRBV12-3 or TRBV12-4; D ambiguous. Trimming cost V 3 bases and J 6 bases, with 9 bases left between them. The CDR3 consists of 13 residues. DNA of the CDR3: TGTGCCAGCAGTTTCCCTCATCTCAATGAGCAGTTCTTC. Its protein is CASSFPHLNEQFF.

This clonotype occurred once. A much larger clonotype is one base distant, so this may be a read error. The V and J genes are TRBV11-2 and TRBJ1-1, with D tentatively TRBD1 (5 bases). The CDR3 consists of 14 residues. Germline lookup yields CDR1 SGHAT and CDR2 FQNNGV. The CDR3 bases are TGTGACAGCAGCTTAGCCGGGGCGAACACTGAAGCTTTCTTT. Residues: CDSSLAGANTEAFF.

This clonotype appeared many times. The chain joins TRBV6-6 to TRBJ2-3; maybe TRBD1 (5 bases). Trimming pared 6 bases from V and 4 bases from J, leaving 20 bases between. The CDR3 extends over 16 amino acids. Germline V CDR1 and CDR2: MNHNY, SVGAGI (reference sequence). The CDR3 bases are TGTGCCAGCAGCTACCCCGTCGACAGCCAGTCAGATACGCAGTATTTT. Its translation is CASSYPVDSQSDTQYF.

This clonotype was detected many times. V usage is TRBV6-1 and J usage is TRBJ2-7; D is uncertain. The CDR3 sequence is 14 residues long. Germline V CDR1 and CDR2: MNHNS, SASEGT. Trimming shortened V by 0 bases and J by 3 bases, and 9 bases separated the two germline ends. The CDR3 DNA reads TGTGCCAGCAGTGAAGCTGGCCTTATCTACGAGCAGTACTTC. Translated: CASSEAGLIYEQYF.

This clonotype was detected many times. The V and J genes are TRBV15 and TRBJ2-7; 8 bases fit TRBD1. The V gene's germline CDR1 is LNHNV and CDR2 YYDKDF (reference sequence). The CDR3 covers 16 residues. V shed 4 bases and J 0 bases; nucleotides not matched to a gene: 8. The CDR3 nucleotides read TGTGCCACCAGCACCCGACAGGGGCGCCTCTCCTACGAGCAGTACTTC. Its translation is CATSTRQGRLSYEQYF.

This clonotype was seen ten or more times. The chain couples TRBV7-2 to TRBJ1-5; D ambiguous. Between the trimmed V and J ends, which lost 0 bases and 6 bases, there was a span of 9 bases. CDR1 and CDR2 from the germline V gene are SGHTA and FQGNSA. The CDR3 extends over 14 amino acids. CDR3 protein: CASSLALSGQPQHF. The CDR3 DNA reads as TGTGCCAGCAGCTTAGCCCTCTCTGGTCAGCCCCAGCATTTT. The full variable domain, rest sourced from reference TRBV7-2 and TRBJ1-5, is GAGVSQSPSNKVTEKGKDVELRCDPISGHTALYWYRQSLGQGLEFLIYFQGNSAPDKSGLPSDRFSAERTGGSVSTLTIQRTQQEDSAVYLCASSLALSGQPQHFGDGTRLSIL.

The CDR3 DNA reads as TGTGCCAGCAAGGGGAGCACCCAAGAGACCCAGTACTTC. Translation: CASKGSTQETQYF. The rearrangement uses TRBV6-2 or TRBV6-3 and TRBJ2-5; D possibly matches TRBD1 or TRBD2 (5 bases each). This CDR3 region has 13 residues. V lost 7 bases and J 1 base, leaving 10 bases between the germline ends. In germline, CDR1 is MNHEY, CDR2 SVGEGT.

This clonotype was counted a few times. The chain recombines TRBV7-2 with TRBJ2-5, with 9 nucleotides matching TRBD2. From germline, CDR1 is SGHTA and CDR2 FQGNSA. J gave up 4 bases and V 4 bases, and 4 bases lay outside the gene matches. This CDR3 region has 14 residues. Here the CDR3 DNA reads TGTGCCAGCAGCTCGGCAGCGGGGGGAGAGACCCAGTACTTC. It is translated as CASSSAAGGETQYF. The full variable domain, completed using reference TRBV7-2 and TRBJ2-5, is GAGVSQSPSNKVTEKGKDVELRCDPISGHTALYWYRQSLGQGLEFLIYFQGNSAPDKSGLPSDRFSAERTGGSVSTLTIQRTQQEDSAVYLCASSSAAGGETQYFGPGTRLLVL.

The V gene is TRBV5-1, the J gene TRBJ2-1; D may correspond to TRBD1 or TRBD2 (6 bases each). CDR1 is SGHRS, CDR2 YFSETQ, per germline. Trimming pared 4 bases from V and 1 base from J, leaving 12 bases between. The CDR3 spans 15 residues. CDR3: CASSAQGGSYNEQFF. The DNA of the CDR3 is TGCGCCAGCAGCGCACAGGGAGGATCCTACAATGAGCAGTTCTTC.